Below, 22 T cell receptor beta chains from the same sample are listed, as sequenced in a study of cytomegalovirus exposure and HLA in healthy donors. PCR primers comprised 60 Vbeta and 13 Jbeta primers. Clones were read by immunoSEQ multiplex PCR, and TCRdb kept only the in-frame ones, dropping some. In the table there are about 140,000 clones, roughly 76% of which are singletons. The sample taken for sequencing was PBMCs. These TCRs come from a woman in her 30s in good health and CMV-seronegative.

The sample holds a few counts of this clone. The chain joins TRBV28 to TRBJ2-6, with D tentatively TRBD1 (6 bases). The CDR3 totals 17 residues. CDR1 and CDR2 from the germline V gene are MDHEN and SYDVKM. With 5 bases removed from V and 1 base from J, the gap between germline ends came to 15 bases. CDR3 loop: CASSRTGQPSGANVLTF. The CDR3 DNA is TGTGCCAGCAGTAGAACAGGGCAACCTTCTGGGGCCAACGTCCTGACTTTC.

In nucleotides, the CDR3 is TGTGCCATCAGTGGGACAAATGAAAAACTGTTTTTT. This gives the protein CAISGTNEKLFF. V is TRBV10-3 and J is TRBJ1-4, with D tentatively TRBD1 (5 bases). The CDR3 is made up of 12 amino acids. CDR1 ENHRY and CDR2 SYGVKD come from the germline V gene. The V and J ends lost 4 bases and 5 bases respectively, with 5 bases between them.

This sequence joins TRBV7-3 and TRBJ2-3; 10 bases fit TRBD2. V shed 3 bases, J shed 7 bases, and the junction held 10 bases outside the gene matches. Germline assignment: CDR1 SGHTA and CDR2 FQGTGA. This CDR3 spans 16 amino acids. CDR3 sequence: CASSLEREGGCYTQYF. The CDR3, as DNA: TGTGCCAGCAGCTTGGAGCGGGAGGGGGGTTGTTATACGCAGTATTTT. Looking up the rest from reference TRBV7-3 and TRBJ2-3 gives the full variable domain: GAGVSQTPSNKVTEKGKYVELRCDPISGHTALYWYRQSLGQGPEFLIYFQGTGAADDSGLPNDRFFAVRPEGSVSTLKIQRTERGDSAVYLCASSLEREGGCYTQYFGPGTRLTVL.

The chain links TRBV5-6 to TRBJ2-7, with D possibly matching TRBD1 (5 bases). Trimming shortened V by 4 bases and J by 3 bases, and 17 bases separated the two germline ends. Germline-derived CDR1 and CDR2 are SGHDT and YYEEEE. The CDR3 consists of 15 residues. The CDR3 DNA reads TGTGCCAGCAGCAGCTTAGGGGATTCGGGCTACGAGCAGTACTTC. Its protein is CASSSLGDSGYEQYF. Based on the CDR3 plus reference TRBV5-6 and TRBJ2-7, the full variable domain is DAGVTQSPTHLIKTRGQQVTLRCSPKSGHDTVSWYQQALGQGPQFIFQYYEEEERQRGNFPDRFSGHQFPNYSSELNVNALLLGDSALYLCASSSLGDSGYEQYFGPGTRLTVT.

The chain combines TRBV18 with TRBJ2-2; D might be TRBD2 (5 bases). This CDR3 is 14 amino acids long. Germline V gives CDR1 KGHSH, CDR2 LQKENI. V was cut by 4 bases and J by 6 bases, with 12 bases left in between. The CDR3 DNA follows: TGTGCCAGCTCACTACCACCGGGGTCCGGGGAGCTGTTTTTT. This gives the protein CASSLPPGSGELFF.

The chain uses TRBV4-3 and TRBJ2-2; 11 bases map to TRBD1. Germline V gene sequence: CDR1 LGHNA, CDR2 YSLEER. The length of the CDR3 is 15 residues. Losses at the gene ends were 0 bases for V and 9 bases for J; bases not matched to a gene: 3. The CDR3 here is CASSQERTGGRELFF. CDR3 in DNA: TGCGCCAGCAGCCAAGAGCGGACAGGGGGCCGGGAGCTGTTTTTT.

The genes are TRBV6-5 and TRBJ2-1; no firm D call. The CDR3 is made up of 12 amino acids. Germline CDR1 and CDR2: MNHEY and SVGAGI. Trimming took 6 bases from V and 9 from J, leaving 12 bases between them. The CDR3 sequence: CASRLTLGEQFF. The CDR3 DNA sequence: TGTGCCAGCAGACTAACCTTGGGTGAGCAGTTCTTC.

The CDR3 is CASRVQGANYGYTF. The CDR3 nucleotides read TGTGCCAGTAGGGTTCAAGGGGCGAACTATGGCTACACCTTC. The chain combines TRBV19 with TRBJ1-2; a possible D gene is TRBD1 (5 bases). CDR3 size: 14 residues. Germline V lookup: CDR1 LNHDA, CDR2 SQIVND (reference sequence). V was cut by 6 bases and J by 2 bases, with 13 bases left in between.

This rearrangement joins TRBV7-3 to TRBJ2-2; no firm D call. This CDR3 spans 13 amino acids. The V gene lost 3 bases and the J gene lost 3 bases, with 5 bases spanning the gap. Germline V gene data show CDR1 as SGHTA and CDR2 as FQGTGA. The CDR3 DNA reads as TGTGCCAGCAGCTTGGGCCACACCGGGGAGCTGTTTTTT. Its protein is CASSLGHTGELFF.

The chain recombines TRBV6-5 with TRBJ2-7, with 8 nucleotides matching TRBD1. Germline assignment: CDR1 MNHEY and CDR2 SVGAGI. Germline trimming cut 6 bases from V and 0 bases from J; bases unmatched to any gene: 4. The CDR3 has 14 residues. CDR3 DNA: TGTGCCAGCAGGGGACAGGAGTACTCCTACGAGCAGTACTTC. Translation gives CASRGQEYSYEQYF.

The chain is built from TRBV20-1 and TRBJ2-7; D not resolved. This CDR3 has 10 amino acids. Germline V gives CDR1 DFQATT, CDR2 SNEGSKA (reference sequence). Deletions cut 6 bases from V and 6 bases from J, with 9 bases between. CDR3 protein: CSAKRGEQYF. The DNA for the CDR3 is TGCAGTGCGAAGAGAGGCGAGCAGTACTTC.

The CDR3 loop is CSVELSSYEQYF. The CDR3 nucleotides are TGCAGCGTTGAACTGAGCTCCTACGAGCAGTACTTC. V is TRBV29-1 and J is TRBJ2-7; no reliable D call. This CDR3 contains 12 residues. Deletions cut 2 bases from V and 0 bases from J, with 5 bases between. CDR1 and CDR2 from the germline V gene are SQVTM and ANQGSEA.

The chain carries TRBV11-3 and TRBJ1-1, with D perhaps matching TRBD1 (5 bases). The CDR3 is 15 residues long. The V end lost 4 bases, the J end lost 5 bases, and 17 bases lay between the germline ends. Germline-derived CDR1 and CDR2 are SGHNT and YENEEA. The CDR3 here is CASSSPGGKQTEAFF. CDR3 nucleotide sequence: TGTGCCAGCAGCTCCCCGGGGGGGAAGCAGACTGAAGCTTTCTTT.

This clone has just one count. The V gene is TRBV25-1, the J gene TRBJ1-1; 10 nucleotides line up with TRBD1. The CDR3 has 12 residues. CDR1 and CDR2 from the germline V gene are MGHDK and SYGVNS. The V segment lost 3 bases and the J segment 9 bases; nucleotides outside the gene matches: 1. The CDR3 region has the DNA TGTGCCAGCAGTGACGACAGGGGGCAAGCTTTCTTT. Translated: CASSDDRGQAFF.

This clone has more than one count but fewer than ten. The chain joins TRBV7-2 to TRBJ2-5, with 7 bases that match TRBD1. The CDR3 is 13 residues long. V lost 3 bases, J lost 4 bases, and 2 bases stayed unmatched. Germline CDR1 reads SGHTA; CDR2 reads FQGNSA. CDR3 bases: TGTGCCAGCAGCTTCGGGACAGCAGAGACCCAGTACTTC. This sequence encodes CASSFGTAETQYF.

This clone was recorded once. The chain combines TRBV19 with TRBJ1-1; perhaps TRBD1 as D (6 bases). There are 15 residues in the CDR3. Trimming removed 3 bases at V and 3 bases at J, with 14 bases between. From germline, CDR1 is LNHDA and CDR2 SQIVND (reference sequence). The CDR3 protein is CASSMWGREDTEAFF. The DNA for the CDR3 is TGTGCCAGTAGTATGTGGGGGCGAGAGGACACTGAAGCTTTCTTT.

V usage is TRBV19 and J usage is TRBJ1-1, with D tentatively TRBD1 (6 bases). The V and J ends lost 1 base and 4 bases respectively, with 7 bases between them. Germline values: CDR1 LNHDA, CDR2 SQIVND (reference sequence). The CDR3 spans 13 residues. The chain's CDR3 is CASSIARGTEAFF. As DNA, the CDR3 is TGTGCCAGTAGTATAGCCAGGGGCACTGAAGCTTTCTTT.

The chain combines TRBV30 with TRBJ2-7; TRBD1 aligns across 9 bases. From germline, CDR1 is GTSNPN and CDR2 SVGIG (reference sequence). This CDR3 has 14 residues. V shed 5 bases, J shed 4 bases, and the junction held 9 bases outside the gene matches. In nucleotides, the CDR3 is TGTGCCTGGGACCCGGGACAGGGTAAATACGAGCAGTACTTC. As protein: CAWDPGQGKYEQYF.

The genes are TRBV5-1 and TRBJ2-2, with TRBD1 matching 11 bases. The length of the CDR3 is 15 residues. CDR1 and CDR2 from the germline V gene are SGHRS and YFSETQ. V trimming: 4 bases; J trimming: 6 bases; junction bases outside the gene matches: 5. The CDR3 protein is CASSPRTGGPGELFF. The CDR3 nucleotides read TGCGCCAGCAGCCCCCGGACAGGGGGCCCCGGGGAGCTGTTTTTT.

V is TRBV5-4 and J is TRBJ1-1; 7 bases align to TRBD1. Per the germline V gene, CDR1 is SGHNT and CDR2 is YYREEE (reference sequence). The J segment lost 0 bases and the V segment lost 1 base, leaving 3 bases of the junction unmatched. The CDR3 totals 15 residues. Here the CDR3 reads CASSLLGGLNTEAFF. Written as DNA, the CDR3 is TGTGCCAGCAGCTTGTTAGGGGGCCTGAACACTGAAGCTTTCTTT.

V gene TRBV7-8 combines with J gene TRBJ2-2; D not resolved. Germline assignment: CDR1 SGHVS and CDR2 FQNEAQ. Trimming stripped 0 bases from V and 5 bases from J, with 13 bases between. The CDR3 totals 16 residues. CDR3: CASSLARPSLTGELFF. DNA for the CDR3: TGTGCCAGCAGCTTAGCGAGGCCCAGCTTGACCGGGGAGCTGTTTTTT.

Only one count was recorded for this clone. V usage is TRBV4-3 and J usage is TRBJ2-2, with TRBD2 identical over 7 bases. CDR3 size: 18 residues. V was clipped by 0 bases and J by 0 bases; unmatched bases: 7. Germline V gene sequence: CDR1 LGHNA, CDR2 YSLEER. CDR3 in amino acids: CASSQDGSGITNTGELFF. Here the CDR3 DNA reads TGCGCCAGCAGCCAAGATGGGAGCGGGATCACGAACACCGGGGAGCTGTTTTTT.